Following are 19 T cell receptor beta chains from one sample sequenced in a study of blood T cell repertoires in COVID-19. The data were produced by immunoSEQ multiplex PCR, yet TCRdb's version contains in-frame clones alone and is incomplete. Of approximately 440,000 clones in the sample, approximately 86% are singletons; the top ten hold about 0.7%. Source material: PBMCs or T cells enriched from blood (not recorded which). These receptor sequences come from a woman aged 18-29 years who had recovered from COVID-19.

The CDR3 DNA reads TGTGCCAGCAGCTTAGTGGTGGAGGATACGCAGTATTTT. Its protein product is CASSLVVEDTQYF. This chain uses TRBV7-2 with TRBJ2-3; D unclear. V was cut by 1 base and J by 6 bases, with 8 bases left in between. CDR3 length: 13 amino acids. Germline-derived CDR1 and CDR2 are SGHTA and FQGNSA.

J is TRBJ1-1 and V is TRBV19; TRBD1 might be the D (6 bases). CDR1 and CDR2 (germline): LNHDA, SQIVND (reference sequence). The CDR3 consists of 14 residues. Trimming removed 5 bases at V and 3 bases at J, with 13 bases between. The CDR3 here is CASSFGTSYTEAFF. CDR3 nucleotides: TGTGCCAGTAGTTTCGGGACAAGCTACACTGAAGCTTTCTTT.

The chain joins TRBV29-1 to TRBJ1-1; 8 nucleotides agree with TRBD1. This CDR3 is 12 amino acids long. Germline CDR1 and CDR2: SQVTM and ANQGSEA. V lost 4 bases to trimming and J lost 4 bases; unmatched junction nucleotides: 2. The chain's CDR3 is CSVVTGATEAFF. Written as DNA, the CDR3 is TGCAGCGTTGTGACAGGGGCCACTGAAGCTTTCTTT.

CDR3 sequence: CASRGGKGEAFF. The CDR3 nucleotides are TGCGCCAGCAGAGGGGGTAAGGGCGAAGCTTTCTTT. This sequence joins TRBV10-1 and TRBJ1-1; TRBD1 might be the D (6 bases). The germline CDR1 and CDR2 sequences are WNHNN and SYGVQD (reference sequence). V lost 6 bases, J lost 8 bases, and 13 bases lay in between. This CDR3 spans 12 amino acids.

The chain is built from TRBV30 and TRBJ2-1; 7 bases fit TRBD1. The CDR3 sequence is 14 residues long. Germline V lookup: CDR1 GTSNPN, CDR2 SVGIG (reference sequence). Unmatched junction bases numbered 9, after V lost 5 bases and J lost 5 bases. CDR3 bases: TGTGCCTGGGTACAGGGGTCGGGAAACAATGAGCAGTTCTTC. Its protein product is CAWVQGSGNNEQFF. Full variable domain (missing parts from reference TRBV30 and TRBJ2-1): SQTIHQWPATLVQPVGSPLSLECTVEGTSNPNLYWYRQAAGRGLQLLFYSVGIGQISSEVPQNLSASRPQDRQFILSSKKLLLSDSGFYLCAWVQGSGNNEQFFGPGTRLTVL.

This clone was recorded once. V is TRBV19 and J is TRBJ1-3, with D perhaps matching TRBD1 (6 bases). The CDR3 consists of 15 residues. Germline V CDR1 and CDR2: LNHDA, SQIVND (reference sequence). V dropped 4 bases and J dropped 1 base, with 11 bases sitting between them. CDR3 protein: CASSTYRDSGNTIYF. CDR3 bases: TGTGCCAGTAGTACATACAGGGATTCTGGAAACACCATATATTTT.

This clone was recorded a few times. The chain combines TRBV6-4 with TRBJ2-1; maybe TRBD2 (6 bases). CDR3 length equals 18 residues. Trimming cost V 8 bases and J 5 bases, with 28 bases left between them. CDR1 and CDR2 from the germline V gene are MRHNA and SNTAGT. The DNA of the CDR3 is TGTGCCAGCCGCCCCGGCACGCCCCCGGGACTCCTCAACAATGAGCAGTTCTTC. Residues: CASRPGTPPGLLNNEQFF.

The chain uses TRBV30 and TRBJ1-2; D is unclear. Germline loops: CDR1 GTSNPN, CDR2 SVGIG (reference sequence). V dropped 0 bases and J dropped 4 bases, with 12 bases sitting between them. This CDR3 region has 14 residues. The CDR3 here is CAWSVLGFVYGYTF. Written as DNA, the CDR3 is TGTGCCTGGAGTGTACTAGGCTTCGTCTATGGCTACACCTTC.

The count of this clone is one. CDR3: CASSPLGGQVGYTF. Written as DNA, the CDR3 is TGTGCCAGCAGCCCCCTGGGAGGCCAGGTTGGCTACACCTTC. The genes are TRBV7-2 and TRBJ1-2; no clear D gene. The V gene lost 5 bases and the J gene lost 7 bases, with 17 bases spanning the gap. Per germline, CDR1 SGHTA and CDR2 FQGNSA. This CDR3 has 14 residues.

The chain couples TRBV7-3 to TRBJ2-3, with 7 bases fitting TRBD2. This CDR3 has 19 amino acids. V lost 3 bases to trimming and J lost 5 bases; unmatched junction nucleotides: 20. Germline V lookup: CDR1 SGHTA, CDR2 FQGTGA. The CDR3 region has the DNA TGTGCCAGCAGCTTGGGACCGAAAGCGGGGCGCTCCCCAGGAGATACGCAGTATTTT. Protein sequence: CASSLGPKAGRSPGDTQYF.

V usage is TRBV5-4 and J usage is TRBJ2-7; 8 nucleotides agree with TRBD1. The CDR3 has 13 amino acids. CDR1 is SGHNT and CDR2 is YYREEE in the germline V gene (reference sequence). J was trimmed by 6 bases and V by 3 bases; bases with no gene match: 5. In nucleotides, the CDR3 is TGTGCCAGCAGCTCGGACAGGGTGGGCGAGCAGTACTTC. Translated: CASSSDRVGEQYF.

This clone was detected a few times. V gene TRBV4-2 combines with J gene TRBJ1-2; no definite D call. Per germline, CDR1 LGHNA and CDR2 YNFKEQ. Trimming stripped 7 bases from V and 5 bases from J, with 17 bases between. This CDR3 is built from 14 residues. CDR3 in DNA: TGTGCCAGCAACCGACGGACGGCGGGATATGGCTACACCTTC. Protein: CASNRRTAGYGYTF.

This chain connects TRBV5-6 to TRBJ2-7, with 7 bases lining up with TRBD1. The CDR3 sequence is 16 residues long. Germline CDR1 reads SGHDT; CDR2 reads YYEEEE. The V and J ends lost 0 bases and 3 bases, in that order; junction bases with no gene match: 9. The CDR3 bases are TGTGCCAGCAGCTTGGGACAGGGAACCGGCTACTACGAGCAGTACTTC. Translation gives CASSLGQGTGYYEQYF.

The chain couples TRBV2 to TRBJ2-3, with TRBD2 matching 11 bases. The germline CDR1 and CDR2 sequences are SNHLY and FYNNEI. This CDR3 has 18 amino acids. The V segment lost 3 bases and the J segment 6 bases; nucleotides outside the gene matches: 14. CDR3 sequence: CASSDPRLAGTSVDTQYF. For the CDR3, the DNA is TGTGCCAGCAGTGACCCTAGACTAGCGGGGACGAGCGTGGATACGCAGTATTTT.

The chain couples TRBV5-5 to TRBJ2-7, with 9 bases aligning to TRBD1. The V gene end was trimmed by 4 bases and the J gene end by 5 bases; junction bases not matched to a gene: 4. The CDR3 totals 13 residues. The germline V gene encodes CDR1 SGHKS and CDR2 YYEKEE (reference sequence). In DNA, the CDR3 is TGTGCCAGCAGCCCCTGGACAGGGGACGAGCAGTACTTC. Residues: CASSPWTGDEQYF. The full variable domain, rest sourced from reference TRBV5-5 and TRBJ2-7, is DAGVTQSPTHLIKTRGQQVTLRCSPISGHKSVSWYQQVLGQGPQFIFQYYEKEERGRGNFPDRFSARQFPNYSSELNVNALLLGDSALYLCASSPWTGDEQYFGPGTRLTVT.

J is TRBJ1-4 and V is TRBV16; 9 bases map to TRBD1. Germline V gene lookup returns CDR1 KGHSY and CDR2 FQNENV. V shed 3 bases and J 7 bases; nucleotides not matched to a gene: 3. This CDR3 spans 14 amino acids. The CDR3 spells CASSQGTGSEKLFF. CDR3 in DNA: TGTGCCAGCAGCCAGGGGACAGGGAGTGAAAAACTGTTTTTT.

The chain has TRBV6-1 and TRBJ2-5; 8 bases agree with TRBD1. The germline V gene encodes CDR1 MNHNS and CDR2 SASEGT. Trimming at V came to 4 bases and at J to 5 bases, leaving 12 bases not matched to a gene. The CDR3 has 16 amino acids. The DNA for the CDR3 is TGTGCCAGCAGTGTCGGGGCAGGGGGCTTTAGGGAGACCCAGTACTTC. Its translation: CASSVGAGGFRETQYF.

The chain carries TRBV5-1 and TRBJ2-1; D unclear. V was cut by 0 bases and J by 10 bases, with 8 bases left in between. The CDR3 runs to 12 residues. CDR1 is SGHRS, CDR2 YFSETQ, per germline. The CDR3 DNA follows: TGCGCCAGCAGCTTGGAGAGAGAAGAGCAGTTCTTC. This sequence encodes CASSLEREEQFF.

The J gene is TRBJ1-1, the V gene TRBV7-2; tentative D call: TRBD1 (5 bases). The V and J ends lost 5 bases and 5 bases respectively, with 18 bases between them. CDR1 and CDR2 (germline): SGHTA, FQGNSA. The CDR3 spans 15 residues. Here the CDR3 reads CASSPRGGGGTEAFF. For the CDR3, the DNA is TGTGCCAGCAGCCCCCGGGGAGGCGGGGGGACTGAAGCTTTCTTT.